A selection of T cell receptor beta chains follows, all from one sample in a study of OX40 agonist ivuxolimab in advanced cancers. Repertoires were generated with immunoSEQ multiplex PCR, while TCRdb's copy carries only in-frame clones and drops some. Found here are some 81,000 clones, over 75% of them singletons; the top ten hold under 6.5%. The source material was CD4+ or CD8+ T cells sorted from blood, sampled in a trial of the OX40 agonist ivuxolimab. The receptors originated from an adult with an advanced solid tumor such as melanoma, head and neck, liver or kidney cancer. Each CDR3 is given with its conserved first and last residue. Each record gives: J gene, V gene, clone size, D gene, CDR3 DNA, CDR3 protein. A D gene is named only where the DNA matches it firmly. Some rows have no size entry. The others give once, few or many, or a class for an expanded clone.

j_call: TRBJ2-5
v_call: TRBV5-1
clone_size: -
d_call: -
cdr3_nt: TGCGCCAGCAGCGGGGGGACAAGCTTACAAGAGACCCAGTACTTC
cdr3_aa: CASSGGTSLQETQYF

j_call: TRBJ2-7
v_call: TRBV29-1
clone_size: -
d_call: -
cdr3_nt: TGCAGCGTGACCCTCAGGGGTGAAGTGGACGAGCAGTACTTC
cdr3_aa: CSVTLRGEVDEQYF

j_call: TRBJ2-2
v_call: TRBV18
clone_size: -
d_call: TRBD2
cdr3_nt: TGTGCCAGCTCACCAAAGATCGGGGGGTCGAACACCGGGGAGCTGTTTTTT
cdr3_aa: CASSPKIGGSNTGELFF

j_call: TRBJ2-3
v_call: TRBV28
clone_size: once
d_call: -
cdr3_nt: TGTGCCAGCCTCAGCGGGGCAGGGGGCAATTCAGATACGCAGTATTTT
cdr3_aa: CASLSGAGGNSDTQYF

j_call: TRBJ2-7
v_call: TRBV9
clone_size: -
d_call: -
cdr3_nt: TGTGCCAGCAGCGTAGAAGGTTACGAGCAGTACTTC
cdr3_aa: CASSVEGYEQYF

j_call: TRBJ1-6
v_call: TRBV10-3
clone_size: -
d_call: TRBD1
cdr3_nt: TGTGCCATCAGTCCGACAGGGAGTAATTCACCCCTCCACTTT
cdr3_aa: CAISPTGSNSPLHF

j_call: TRBJ2-4
v_call: TRBV5-1
clone_size: -
d_call: -
cdr3_nt: TGCGCCAGCAGCTTCCTGTCCAGGGGCGGCAAAAACATTCAGTACTTC
cdr3_aa: CASSFLSRGGKNIQYF

j_call: TRBJ2-7
v_call: TRBV5-4
clone_size: -
d_call: TRBD1
cdr3_nt: TGTGCCAGCAGCCTGACAGGGTCCTTCTCCTACGAGCAGTACTTC
cdr3_aa: CASSLTGSFSYEQYF

j_call: TRBJ2-5
v_call: TRBV5-4
clone_size: -
d_call: TRBD2
cdr3_nt: TGTGCCAGCAGCCGGACTAGCGGGGACCAAGAGACCCAGTACTTC
cdr3_aa: CASSRTSGDQETQYF

j_call: TRBJ1-1
v_call: TRBV25-1
clone_size: -
d_call: TRBD1
cdr3_nt: TGTGCCAGCTCTCCTCCCGGGACAGGGAGAACTGAAGCTTTCTTT
cdr3_aa: CASSPPGTGRTEAFF

j_call: TRBJ2-5
v_call: TRBV4-1
clone_size: -
d_call: -
cdr3_nt: TGCGCCAGCAGCCAGGCCCAACAAGAGACCCAGTACTTC
cdr3_aa: CASSQAQQETQYF

j_call: TRBJ1-5
v_call: TRBV5-3
clone_size: -
d_call: TRBD1
cdr3_nt: TGTGCCAGAAGCTTGGAGGGCAGGGGGGATCAGCCCCAGCATTTT
cdr3_aa: CARSLEGRGDQPQHF

j_call: TRBJ2-7
v_call: TRBV4-1
clone_size: -
d_call: -
cdr3_nt: TGCGCCAGCAGCCGCCCGCCTGACAGTGAGAAAACCTACGAGCAGTACTTC
cdr3_aa: CASSRPPDSEKTYEQYF

j_call: TRBJ2-3
v_call: TRBV4-1
clone_size: -
d_call: -
cdr3_nt: TGCGCCAGCAGCCAAGATAGGGGGGACACAGATACGCAGTATTTT
cdr3_aa: CASSQDRGDTDTQYF

j_call: TRBJ2-7
v_call: TRBV11-2
clone_size: -
d_call: -
cdr3_nt: TGTGCCAGCAGCTTTTATGCAGGCCCCCGAGAGCAGTACTTC
cdr3_aa: CASSFYAGPREQYF

j_call: TRBJ1-3
v_call: TRBV11-2
clone_size: -
d_call: -
cdr3_nt: TGTGCCAGCAGCGAGTTGAGCTCTGGAAACACCATATATTTT
cdr3_aa: CASSELSSGNTIYF

j_call: TRBJ1-1
v_call: TRBV14
clone_size: -
d_call: -
cdr3_nt: TGTGCCAGCAGCCAAGATGGGGAAGCTTTCTTT
cdr3_aa: CASSQDGEAFF

j_call: TRBJ2-1
v_call: TRBV11-1
clone_size: -
d_call: TRBD2
cdr3_nt: TGTGCCAGCAGGGGACTAGCGGGCAGGGATGAGCAGTTCTTC
cdr3_aa: CASRGLAGRDEQFF

j_call: TRBJ2-7
v_call: TRBV5-1
clone_size: once
d_call: -
cdr3_nt: TGCGCCAGCAGCTTGGCCGGGGGCGAGCAGTACTTC
cdr3_aa: CASSLAGGEQYF

j_call: TRBJ1-3
v_call: TRBV5-8
clone_size: -
d_call: -
cdr3_nt: TGTGCCAGCAGCGGCGGGTCCCTCTCTGGAAACACCATATATTTT
cdr3_aa: CASSGGSLSGNTIYF

j_call: TRBJ2-1
v_call: TRBV2
clone_size: once
d_call: -
cdr3_nt: TGTGCCAGCGAAATGGACTCGGGTGAGCAGTTCTTC
cdr3_aa: CASEMDSGEQFF

j_call: TRBJ2-7
v_call: TRBV11-2
clone_size: few
d_call: -
cdr3_nt: TGTGCCAGCAGCACCCTCCGGGGCAGGACCTCCTACGAGCAGTACTTC
cdr3_aa: CASSTLRGRTSYEQYF